This T cell receptor (beta chain) was sequenced during a study of blood T cells in healthy people across ages. A second PCR, run for roughly 7 to 12 cycles, used a sample-barcoded 5' primer plus a J-beta primer mix. One entry per CDR3 protein results from TCRdb running MiXCR on the 5' RACE reads. The table shows 500,000 to 700,000 distinct CDR3 sequences, with roughly 31% occurring only once. Study results and limitations: Per million T cells, TCR beta diversity dropped about linearly as age rose. The lack of PBMC sorting stopped any conclusive naive versus antigen-experienced comparison.

In this sample, this clonotype turned up a few times. Antigen unknown. The sample was blood. The clonotype was recovered from a woman older than 75 in good health.

The CDR3 loop is CASSVGGPNYNSPLHF. The CDR3 DNA is TGTGCCAGCAGCGTAGGGGGACCCAATTATAATTCACCCCTCCACTTT. The chain combines TRBV9 with TRBJ1-6; D may be TRBD1 (5 bases). The CDR3 has 16 amino acids. V dropped 0 bases and J dropped 4 bases, with 11 bases sitting between them. Germline CDR1 SGDLS, CDR2 YYNGEE.